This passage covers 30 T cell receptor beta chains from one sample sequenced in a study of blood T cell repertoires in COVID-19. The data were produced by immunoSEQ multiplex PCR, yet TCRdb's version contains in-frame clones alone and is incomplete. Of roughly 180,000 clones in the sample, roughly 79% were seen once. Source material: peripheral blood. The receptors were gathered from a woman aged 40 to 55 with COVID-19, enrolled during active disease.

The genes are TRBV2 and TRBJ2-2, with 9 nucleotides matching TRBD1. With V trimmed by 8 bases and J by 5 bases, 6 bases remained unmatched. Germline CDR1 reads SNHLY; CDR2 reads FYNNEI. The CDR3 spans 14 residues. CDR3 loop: CASRWDRATGELFF. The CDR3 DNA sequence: TGTGCCAGCCGATGGGACAGGGCAACCGGGGAGCTGTTTTTT. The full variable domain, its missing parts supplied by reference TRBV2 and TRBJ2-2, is EPEVTQTPSHQVTQMGQEVILRCVPISNHLYFYWYRQILGQKVEFLVSFYNNEISEKSEIFDDQFSVERPDGSNFTLKIRSTKLEDSAMYFCASRWDRATGELFFGEGSRLTVL.

CDR3 amino acids: CASRRQGSTYEQYF. The CDR3 region has the DNA TGTGCCAGCCGGCGACAGGGAAGTACCTACGAGCAGTACTTC. This chain connects TRBV6-5 to TRBJ2-7; TRBD1 matches at 7 bases. This CDR3 spans 14 amino acids. The V segment lost 8 bases and the J segment 2 bases; nucleotides outside the gene matches: 9. Germline V gene lookup returns CDR1 MNHEY and CDR2 SVGAGI.

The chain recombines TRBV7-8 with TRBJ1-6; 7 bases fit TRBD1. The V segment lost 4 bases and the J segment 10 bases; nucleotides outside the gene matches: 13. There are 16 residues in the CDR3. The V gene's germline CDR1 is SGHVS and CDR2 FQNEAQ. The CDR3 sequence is CASSSANPARGSPLHF. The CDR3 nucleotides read TGTGCCAGCAGCTCAGCAAACCCTGCCAGGGGGTCACCCCTCCACTTT.

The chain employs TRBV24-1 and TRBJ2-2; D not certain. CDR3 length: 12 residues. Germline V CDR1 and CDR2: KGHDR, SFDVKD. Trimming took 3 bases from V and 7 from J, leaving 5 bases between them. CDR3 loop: CATSDPYGELFF. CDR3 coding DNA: TGTGCCACCAGTGATCCTTACGGGGAGCTGTTTTTT.

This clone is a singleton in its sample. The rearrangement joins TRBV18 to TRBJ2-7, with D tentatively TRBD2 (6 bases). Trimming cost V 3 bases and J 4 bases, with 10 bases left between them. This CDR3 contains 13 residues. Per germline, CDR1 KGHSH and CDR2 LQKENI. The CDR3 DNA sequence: TGTGCCAGCTCACCTCGGGAGACATACGAGCAGTACGTC. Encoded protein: CASSPRETYEQYV.

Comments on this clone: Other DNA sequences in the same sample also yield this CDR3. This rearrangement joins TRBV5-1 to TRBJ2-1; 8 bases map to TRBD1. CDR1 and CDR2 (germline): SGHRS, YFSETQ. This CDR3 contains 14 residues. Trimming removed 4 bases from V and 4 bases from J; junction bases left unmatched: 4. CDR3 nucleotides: TGCGCCAGCAGCCTCGGACAGGGTTACAATGAGCAGTTCTTC. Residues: CASSLGQGYNEQFF.

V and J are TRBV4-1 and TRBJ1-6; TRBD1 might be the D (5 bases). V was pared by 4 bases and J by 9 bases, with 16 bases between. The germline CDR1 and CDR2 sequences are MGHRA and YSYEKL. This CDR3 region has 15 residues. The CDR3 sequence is CASSPSGGSFSPLHF. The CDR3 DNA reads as TGCGCCAGCAGCCCTTCCGGGGGATCTTTTTCACCCCTCCACTTT.

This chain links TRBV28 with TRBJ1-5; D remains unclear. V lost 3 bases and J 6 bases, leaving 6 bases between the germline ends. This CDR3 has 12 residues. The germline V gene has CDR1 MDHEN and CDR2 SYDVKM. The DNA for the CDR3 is TGTGCCAGCAGTTTGGTCGGTCAGCCCCAGCATTTT. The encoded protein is CASSLVGQPQHF.

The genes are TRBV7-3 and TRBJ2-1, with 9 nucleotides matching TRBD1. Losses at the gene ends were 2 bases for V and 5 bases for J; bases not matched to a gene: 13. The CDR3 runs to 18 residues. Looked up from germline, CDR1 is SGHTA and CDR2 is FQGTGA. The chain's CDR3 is CASSLGGWDRAVHNEQFF. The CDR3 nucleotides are TGTGCCAGCAGCTTAGGCGGCTGGGACAGGGCTGTCCACAATGAGCAGTTCTTC. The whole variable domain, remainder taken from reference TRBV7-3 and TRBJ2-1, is GAGVSQTPSNKVTEKGKYVELRCDPISGHTALYWYRQSLGQGPEFLIYFQGTGAADDSGLPNDRFFAVRPEGSVSTLKIQRTERGDSAVYLCASSLGGWDRAVHNEQFFGPGTRLTVL.

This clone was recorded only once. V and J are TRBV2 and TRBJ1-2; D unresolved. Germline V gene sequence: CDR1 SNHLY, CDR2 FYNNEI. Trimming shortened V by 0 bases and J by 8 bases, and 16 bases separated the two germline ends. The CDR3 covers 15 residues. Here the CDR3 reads CASSEALGSYGGYTF. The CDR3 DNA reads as TGTGCCAGCAGTGAAGCGCTAGGGAGTTACGGAGGCTACACCTTC.

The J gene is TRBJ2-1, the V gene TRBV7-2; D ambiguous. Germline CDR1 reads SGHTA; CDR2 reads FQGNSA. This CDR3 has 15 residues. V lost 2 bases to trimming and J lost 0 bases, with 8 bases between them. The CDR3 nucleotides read TGTGCCAGCAGCTTAAGCGCGAGCTCCTACAATGAGCAGTTCTTC. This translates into CASSLSASSYNEQFF.

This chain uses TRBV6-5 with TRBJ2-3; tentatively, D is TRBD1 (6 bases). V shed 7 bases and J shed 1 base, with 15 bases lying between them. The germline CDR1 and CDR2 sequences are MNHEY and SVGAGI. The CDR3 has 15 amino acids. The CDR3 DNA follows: TGTGCCAGCAAGAAACAGGGAGTTGGCACAGATACGCAGTATTTT. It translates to CASKKQGVGTDTQYF.

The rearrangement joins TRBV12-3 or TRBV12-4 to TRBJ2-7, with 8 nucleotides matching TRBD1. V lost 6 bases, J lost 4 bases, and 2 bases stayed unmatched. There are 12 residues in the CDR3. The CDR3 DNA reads TGTGCCAGCAGCAGACAGGGGTACGAGCAGTACTTC. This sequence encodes CASSRQGYEQYF.

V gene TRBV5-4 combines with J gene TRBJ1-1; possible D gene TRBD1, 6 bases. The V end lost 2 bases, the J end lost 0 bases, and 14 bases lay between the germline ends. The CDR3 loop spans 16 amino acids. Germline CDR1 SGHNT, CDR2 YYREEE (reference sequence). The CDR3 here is CASSLGPTGMNTEAFF. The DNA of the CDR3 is TGTGCCAGCAGCTTAGGACCCACAGGGATGAACACTGAAGCTTTCTTT.

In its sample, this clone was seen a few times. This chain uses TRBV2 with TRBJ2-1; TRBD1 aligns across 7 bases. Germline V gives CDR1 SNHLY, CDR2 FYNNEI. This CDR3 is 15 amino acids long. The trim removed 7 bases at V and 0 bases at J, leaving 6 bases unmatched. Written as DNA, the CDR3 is TGTGCCAGCACCGACAGGGTTAGCTCCTACAATGAGCAGTTCTTC. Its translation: CASTDRVSSYNEQFF.

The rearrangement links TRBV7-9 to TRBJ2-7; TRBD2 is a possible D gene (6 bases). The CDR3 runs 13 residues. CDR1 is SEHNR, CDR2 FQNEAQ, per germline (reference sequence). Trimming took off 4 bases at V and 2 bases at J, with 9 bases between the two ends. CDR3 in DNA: TGTGCCAGCAGCTCCGGACTAACCTACGAGCAGTACGTC. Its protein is CASSSGLTYEQYV.

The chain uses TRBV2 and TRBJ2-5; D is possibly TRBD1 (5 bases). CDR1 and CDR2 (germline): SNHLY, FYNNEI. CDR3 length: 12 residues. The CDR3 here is CGTKGQKETQYF. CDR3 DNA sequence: TGTGGCACAAAGGGGCAGAAAGAGACCCAGTACTTC.

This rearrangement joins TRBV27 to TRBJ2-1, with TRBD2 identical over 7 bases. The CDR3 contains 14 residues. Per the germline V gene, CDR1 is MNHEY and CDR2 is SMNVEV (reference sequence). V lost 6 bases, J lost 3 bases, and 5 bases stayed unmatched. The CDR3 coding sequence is TGTGCCAGCAGGCCGGGGGGACGCTACAATGAGCAGTTCTTC. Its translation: CASRPGGRYNEQFF.

The CDR3 loop reads CASSLVDRGYGYTF. The CDR3 DNA reads TGTGCCAGCAGCTTAGTTGACAGAGGCTATGGCTACACCTTC. The chain employs TRBV11-2 and TRBJ1-2, with D possibly matching TRBD1 (5 bases). The CDR3 is 14 residues long. Germline CDR1 reads SGHAT; CDR2 reads FQNNGV. Deletions cut 1 base from V and 4 bases from J, with 10 bases between.

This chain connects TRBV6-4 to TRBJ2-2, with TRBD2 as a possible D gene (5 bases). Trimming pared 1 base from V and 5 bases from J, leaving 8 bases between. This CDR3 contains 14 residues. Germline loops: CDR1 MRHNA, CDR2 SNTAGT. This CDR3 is CASSDLLGTGELFF. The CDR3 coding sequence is TGTGCCAGCAGTGACTTACTAGGGACCGGGGAGCTGTTTTTT.

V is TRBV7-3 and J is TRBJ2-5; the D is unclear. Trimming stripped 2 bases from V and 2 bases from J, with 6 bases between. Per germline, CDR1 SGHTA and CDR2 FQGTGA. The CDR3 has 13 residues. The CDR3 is CASSLGPQETQYF. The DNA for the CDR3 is TGTGCCAGCAGCTTAGGGCCGCAAGAGACCCAGTACTTC.

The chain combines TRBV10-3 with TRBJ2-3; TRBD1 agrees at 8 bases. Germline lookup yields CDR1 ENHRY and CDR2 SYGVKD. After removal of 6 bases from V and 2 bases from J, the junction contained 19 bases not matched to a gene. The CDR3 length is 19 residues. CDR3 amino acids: CAIRPGTGMGRLNTDTQYF. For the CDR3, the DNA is TGTGCCATCAGGCCCGGGACAGGAATGGGTCGACTTAACACAGATACGCAGTATTTT.

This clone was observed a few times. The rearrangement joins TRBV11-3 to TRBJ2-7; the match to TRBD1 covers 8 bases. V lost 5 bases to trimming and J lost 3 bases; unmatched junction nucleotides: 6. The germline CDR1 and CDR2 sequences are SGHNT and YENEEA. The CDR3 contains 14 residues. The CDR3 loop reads CASSVRDRSYEQYV. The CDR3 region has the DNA TGTGCCAGCAGCGTACGGGACAGGAGCTACGAGCAGTACGTC.

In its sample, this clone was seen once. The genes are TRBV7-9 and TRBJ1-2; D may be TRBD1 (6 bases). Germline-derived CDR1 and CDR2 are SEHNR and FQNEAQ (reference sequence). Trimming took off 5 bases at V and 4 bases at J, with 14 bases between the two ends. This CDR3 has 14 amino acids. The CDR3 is CASSHPGAFYGYTF. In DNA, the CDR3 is TGTGCCAGCAGCCACCCAGGGGCCTTCTATGGCTACACCTTC.

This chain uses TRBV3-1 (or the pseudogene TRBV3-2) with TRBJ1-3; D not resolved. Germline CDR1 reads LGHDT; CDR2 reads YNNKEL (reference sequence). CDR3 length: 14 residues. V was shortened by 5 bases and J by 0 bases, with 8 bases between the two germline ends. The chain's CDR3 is CASSFSSSGNTIYF. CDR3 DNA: TGTGCCAGCAGCTTTTCGAGCTCTGGAAACACCATATATTTT.

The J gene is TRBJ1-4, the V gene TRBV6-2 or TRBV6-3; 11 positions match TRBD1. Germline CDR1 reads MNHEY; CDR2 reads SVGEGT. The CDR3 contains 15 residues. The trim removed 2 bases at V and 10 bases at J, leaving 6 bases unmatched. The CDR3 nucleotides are TGTGCCAGCAGTTACAGGACAGGGGGCGTCGGAAAACTGTTTTTT. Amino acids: CASSYRTGGVGKLFF.

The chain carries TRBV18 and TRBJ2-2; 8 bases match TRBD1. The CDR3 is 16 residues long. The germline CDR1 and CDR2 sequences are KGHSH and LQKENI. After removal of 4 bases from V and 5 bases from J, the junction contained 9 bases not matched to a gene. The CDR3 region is CASSRYSRGRTGELFF. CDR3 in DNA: TGTGCCAGCTCACGCTACTCCAGGGGGCGGACCGGGGAGCTGTTTTTT.

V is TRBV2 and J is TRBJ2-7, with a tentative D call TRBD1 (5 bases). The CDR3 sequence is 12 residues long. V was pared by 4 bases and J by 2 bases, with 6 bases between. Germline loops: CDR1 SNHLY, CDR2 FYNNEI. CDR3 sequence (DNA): TGTGCCAGCAGTGCAGGGACCTACGAGCAGTACGTC. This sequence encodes CASSAGTYEQYV.

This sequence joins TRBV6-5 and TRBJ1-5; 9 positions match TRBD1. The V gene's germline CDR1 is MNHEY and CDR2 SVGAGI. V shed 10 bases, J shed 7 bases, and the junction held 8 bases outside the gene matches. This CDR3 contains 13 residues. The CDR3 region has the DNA TGTGCCACCAAAGGGACAGGGAACCAGCCCCAGCATTTT. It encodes CATKGTGNQPQHF.

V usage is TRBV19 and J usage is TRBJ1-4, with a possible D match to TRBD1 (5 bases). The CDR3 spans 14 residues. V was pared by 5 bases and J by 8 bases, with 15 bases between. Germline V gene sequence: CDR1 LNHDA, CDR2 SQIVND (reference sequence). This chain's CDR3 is CASSVSGRLEKLFF. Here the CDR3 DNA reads TGTGCCAGTAGTGTTTCAGGGAGGTTGGAAAAACTGTTTTTT.